Shown below are 12 T cell receptor beta chains from a single sample sequenced in a study of T and B cells in COVID-19 patients. TRB rearrangements were amplified by multiplex PCR with BIOMED2 TRB-A/B primers. Via MiXCR, TCRdb re-called the multiplex PCR reads, giving one row per CDR3 protein. This sample has 20,000 to 25,000 distinct CDR3 sequences, with under 35% found just once. Blood genomic DNA input for TRB amplification was about 250-550 ng. Sequencing input: blood. Receptors originate from a human donor who had recovered from COVID-19.

This clonotype was detected only a few times. The CDR3 nucleotides read TGTGCCAGCAGCTTGGCGGCTCAGGTTACTGAAGCTTTCTTT. It translates to CASSLAAQVTEAFF. The rearrangement uses TRBV5-6 and TRBJ1-1, with D hard to call. The length of the CDR3 is 14 residues. Trimming shortened V by 0 bases and J by 5 bases, and 11 bases separated the two germline ends. Germline V CDR1 and CDR2: SGHDT, YYEEEE.

This rearrangement joins TRBV14 to TRBJ2-3; D gene unclear. The CDR3 runs 16 residues. The V gene lost 0 bases and the J gene lost 7 bases, with 17 bases spanning the gap. CDR1 and CDR2 (germline): SGHDN, FVKESK. The CDR3 protein is CASSQDELQVRNTQYF. In nucleotides, the CDR3 is TGTGCCAGCAGCCAAGATGAACTCCAGGTTCGCAATACGCAGTATTTT. The whole variable domain, filled in from reference TRBV14 and TRBJ2-3, reads EAGVTQFPSHSVIEKGQTVTLRCDPISGHDNLYWYRRVMGKEIKFLLHFVKESKQDESGMPNNRFLAERTGGTYSTLKVQPAELEDSGVYFCASSQDELQVRNTQYFGPGTRLTVL.

This clonotype showed up just a few times. This chain joins TRBV5-6 and TRBJ1-5; D possibly corresponds to TRBD1 (6 bases). Germline V gene sequence: CDR1 SGHDT, CDR2 YYEEEE. The ends were cut back, 1 base at V and 7 bases at J, with 15 bases in the middle. The CDR3 covers 15 residues. CDR3 coding DNA: TGTGCCAGCAGCTTGAGGGGGTCAGGGGACCAGCCCCAGCATTTT. It yields the protein CASSLRGSGDQPQHF.

This clonotype has more than one count but fewer than ten. The V gene is TRBV11-3, the J gene TRBJ2-4; the D is unclear. V was pared by 5 bases and J by 1 base, with 9 bases between. CDR1 and CDR2 from the germline V gene are SGHNT and YENEEA. There are 14 residues in the CDR3. CDR3 sequence (DNA): TGTGCCAGCAGCCCCGAATCGGCCAAAAACATTCAGTACTTC. Translated: CASSPESAKNIQYF. Drawing the rest from reference TRBV11-3 and TRBJ2-4, the complete variable domain is EAGVVQSPRYKIIEKKQPVAFWCNPISGHNTLYWYLQNLGQGPELLIRYENEEAVDDSQLPKDRFSAERLKGVDSTLKIQPAELGDSAVYLCASSPESAKNIQYFGAGTRLSVL.

This clonotype is medium-sized. This sequence joins TRBV13 and TRBJ2-3, with a tentative D call TRBD1 (6 bases). The ends were cut back, 4 bases at V and 6 bases at J, with 14 bases in the middle. The CDR3 runs 14 residues. CDR1 and CDR2 from the germline V gene are PRHDT and FYEKMQ (reference sequence). The chain's CDR3 is CASSSRGQGDTQYF. DNA of the CDR3: TGTGCCAGCAGCTCCCGGGGCCAGGGGGATACGCAGTATTTT. The whole variable domain, filled in from reference TRBV13 and TRBJ2-3, reads AAGVIQSPRHLIKEKRETATLKCYPIPRHDTVYWYQQGPGQDPQFLISFYEKMQSDKGSIPDRFSAQQFSDYHSELNMSSLELGDSALYFCASSSRGQGDTQYFGPGTRLTVL.

The chain has TRBV27 and TRBJ2-2; TRBD2 matches 13 bases. The CDR3 runs to 17 residues. J lost 4 bases, V lost 5 bases, and 7 bases had no gene match. Germline CDR1 is MNHEY and CDR2 is SMNVEV (reference sequence). Written as DNA, the CDR3 is TGTGCCAGCAGTGCCACACGACTAGCGGGGGGCACCGGGGAGCTGTTTTTT. Amino acids: CASSATRLAGGTGELFF.

This chain joins TRBV6-5 and TRBJ1-3; D is unresolved. Trimming removed 5 bases from V and 0 bases from J, with 11 bases in between. This CDR3 has 15 amino acids. Germline V lookup: CDR1 MNHEY, CDR2 SVGAGI. The CDR3 spells CASSEFLDSGNTIYF. CDR3 nucleotide sequence: TGTGCCAGCAGTGAATTTCTAGACTCTGGAAACACCATATATTTT.

The rearrangement joins TRBV19 to TRBJ1-6, with D tentatively TRBD1 (6 bases). Germline V gives CDR1 LNHDA, CDR2 SQIVND (reference sequence). V was trimmed by 11 bases and J by 4 bases, leaving 15 bases between them. CDR3 size: 14 residues. The chain's CDR3 is CAGRLGQYNSPLHF. CDR3 nucleotide sequence: TGTGCCGGCCGACTCGGACAGTATAATTCACCCCTCCACTTT.

This chain connects TRBV6-1 to TRBJ2-3; 7 bases align to TRBD1. V was clipped by 6 bases and J by 0 bases; unmatched bases: 9. The CDR3 length is 16 residues. Germline V gene sequence: CDR1 MNHNS, CDR2 SASEGT. The CDR3 bases are TGTGCCAGCAGCCCCAGACAGGGTTTTAGCACAGATACGCAGTATTTT. It codes for CASSPRQGFSTDTQYF.

V and J are TRBV6-5 and TRBJ1-5; D unclear. This CDR3 contains 12 residues. Germline V gene data show CDR1 as MNHEY and CDR2 as SVGAGI. Trimming removed 6 bases at V and 4 bases at J, with 7 bases between. In nucleotides, the CDR3 is TGTGCCAGCAGAGCAAGTAATCAGCCCCAGCATTTT. It translates to CASRASNQPQHF.

The chain combines TRBV20-1 with TRBJ2-3, with D perhaps assigned TRBD1 or TRBD2 (5 bases each). There are 16 residues in the CDR3. Trimming left V 0 bases short and J 0 bases short, with 13 bases between. The germline gives CDR1 DFQATT, CDR2 SNEGSKA (reference sequence). CDR3 bases: TGCAGTGCTAGAGAGCCACTAGGGACGAGCACAGATACGCAGTATTTT. Translation: CSAREPLGTSTDTQYF.

The chain links TRBV18 to TRBJ1-1; D call uncertain. Germline V gives CDR1 KGHSH, CDR2 LQKENI. This CDR3 comprises 13 residues. The germline V and J ends were trimmed by 2 bases and 3 bases, with 7 bases remaining between them. The CDR3 sequence is CASSPGEDTEAFF. CDR3 DNA sequence: TGTGCCAGCTCACCAGGGGAGGACACTGAAGCTTTCTTT.